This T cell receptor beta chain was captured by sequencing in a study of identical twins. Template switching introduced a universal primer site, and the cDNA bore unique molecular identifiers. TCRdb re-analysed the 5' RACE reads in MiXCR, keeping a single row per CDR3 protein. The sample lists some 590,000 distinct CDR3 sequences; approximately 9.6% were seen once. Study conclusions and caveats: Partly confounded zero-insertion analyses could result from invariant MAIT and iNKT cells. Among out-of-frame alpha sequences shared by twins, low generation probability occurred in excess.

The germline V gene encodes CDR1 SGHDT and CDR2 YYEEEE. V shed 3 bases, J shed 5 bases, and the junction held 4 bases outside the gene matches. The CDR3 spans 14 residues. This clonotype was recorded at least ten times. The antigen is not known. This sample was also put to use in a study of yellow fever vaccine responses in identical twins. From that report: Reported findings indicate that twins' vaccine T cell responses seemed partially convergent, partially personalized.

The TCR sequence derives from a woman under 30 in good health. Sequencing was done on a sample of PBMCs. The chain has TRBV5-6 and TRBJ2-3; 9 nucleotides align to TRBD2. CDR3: CASSSGLAKDTQYF. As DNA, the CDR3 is TGTGCCAGCAGCTCCGGACTAGCGAAAGATACGCAGTATTTT.